The subject of this entry is one TCR beta chain. The data were taken from a study of T and B cells in COVID-19 patients. Study summary: Comorbidities linked to unfavorable COVID-19 outcome were present in about 90% of the roughly 20 active-infection patients.

The CDR3 runs 14 residues. Between the trimmed V and J ends, which lost 1 base and 10 bases, there was a span of 11 bases. Germline V gives CDR1 SEHNR, CDR2 FQNEAQ (reference sequence). TRB was amplified from approximately 250-500 ng of blood genomic DNA. BIOMED2 TRB-A/B primer pools were used in multiplex TRB PCR. TCRdb processed the multiplex PCR reads anew with MiXCR; each CDR3 protein has one entry. The data show some 13,000 distinct CDR3 sequences, less than 30% seen once. The sample comprised blood. The chain links TRBV7-9 to TRBJ1-6, with a weak D call TRBD1 (5 bases). The clonotype was recovered from a human donor who had recovered from COVID-19. CDR3 nucleotides: TGTGCCAGCAGCTTAGGCGCAGGGCTGTCACCCCTCCACTTT. Translated: CASSLGAGLSPLHF.